This section outlines one TCR beta chain sequence together with its context. Clones were sequenced by immunoSEQ multiplex PCR, and TCRdb holds only the in-frame ones, with some missing. The repertoire holds some 490,000 clones, with roughly nine tenths as singletons. The cohort comprised adults aged about 18 to 100 years residing in under 30 US areas. Cohorts were based on clinical histories the participants reported. This sample stems from a study of blood T cell repertoires in COVID-19. Across the study: Samples came from the United States, Italy and Spain, spanning acute and convalescent COVID-19. From T cells, B-cell-depleted T cells, or PBMCs came the material, which was cDNA or gDNA.

Material: PBMCs or T cells enriched from blood (not recorded which). This receptor was taken from a woman aged 55-70 years who had recovered from COVID-19.

The CDR3 loop reads CASIGTRNTEAFF. CDR3 nucleotides: TGTGCCAGCATCGGTACGAGGAACACTGAAGCTTTCTTT. V gene TRBV11-3 combines with J gene TRBJ1-1; D unclear. V dropped 7 bases and J dropped 1 base, with 10 bases sitting between them. Looked up from germline, CDR1 is SGHNT and CDR2 is YENEEA. This CDR3 comprises 13 residues.